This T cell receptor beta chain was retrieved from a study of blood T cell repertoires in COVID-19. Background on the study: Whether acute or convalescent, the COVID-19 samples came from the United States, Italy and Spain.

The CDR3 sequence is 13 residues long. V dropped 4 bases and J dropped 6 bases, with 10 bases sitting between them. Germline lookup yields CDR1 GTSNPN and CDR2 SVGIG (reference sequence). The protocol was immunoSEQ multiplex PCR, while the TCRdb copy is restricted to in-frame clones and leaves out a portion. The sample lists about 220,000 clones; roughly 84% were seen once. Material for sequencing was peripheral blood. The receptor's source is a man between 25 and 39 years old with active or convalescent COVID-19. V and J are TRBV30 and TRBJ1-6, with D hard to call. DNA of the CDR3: TGTGCCTGGACACCCACGGGTAATTCACCCCTCCACTTT. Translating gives CAWTPTGNSPLHF.